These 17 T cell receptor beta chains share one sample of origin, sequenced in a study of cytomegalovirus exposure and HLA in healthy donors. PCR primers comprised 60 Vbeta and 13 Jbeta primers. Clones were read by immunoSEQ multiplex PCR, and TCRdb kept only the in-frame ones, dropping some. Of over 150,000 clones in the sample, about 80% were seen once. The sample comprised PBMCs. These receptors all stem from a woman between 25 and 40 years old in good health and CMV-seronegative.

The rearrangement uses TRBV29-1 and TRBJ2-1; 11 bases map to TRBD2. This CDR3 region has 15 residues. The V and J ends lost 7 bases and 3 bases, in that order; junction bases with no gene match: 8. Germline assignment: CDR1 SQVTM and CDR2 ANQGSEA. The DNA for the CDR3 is TGCAGCGGTAGCGGGGGGGTCAAAGTCTACAATGAGCAGTTCTTC. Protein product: CSGSGGVKVYNEQFF.

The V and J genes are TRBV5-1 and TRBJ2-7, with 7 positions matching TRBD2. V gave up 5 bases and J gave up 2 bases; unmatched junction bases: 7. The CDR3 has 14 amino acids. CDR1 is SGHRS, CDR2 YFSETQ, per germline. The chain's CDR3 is CASSGAGETYEQYF. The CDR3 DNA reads TGCGCCAGCAGTGGGGCGGGGGAAACCTACGAGCAGTACTTC.

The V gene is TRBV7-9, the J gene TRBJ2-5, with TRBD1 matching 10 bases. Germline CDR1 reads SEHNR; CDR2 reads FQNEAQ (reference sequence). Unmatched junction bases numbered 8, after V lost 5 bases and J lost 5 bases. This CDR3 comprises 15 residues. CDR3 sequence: CASSQLGTGEETQYF. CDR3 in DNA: TGTGCCAGCAGCCAACTCGGGACAGGGGAGGAGACCCAGTACTTC.

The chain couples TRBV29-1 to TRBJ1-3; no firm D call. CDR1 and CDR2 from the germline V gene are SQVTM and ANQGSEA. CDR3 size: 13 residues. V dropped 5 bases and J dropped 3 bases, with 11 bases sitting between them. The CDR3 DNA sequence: TGCAGCGTTTCGACCGGGGTTGGAAACACCATATATTTT. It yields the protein CSVSTGVGNTIYF.

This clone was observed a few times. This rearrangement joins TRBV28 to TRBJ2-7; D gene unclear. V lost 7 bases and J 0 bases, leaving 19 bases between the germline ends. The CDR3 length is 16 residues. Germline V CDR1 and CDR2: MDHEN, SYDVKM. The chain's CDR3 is CASIPRVYGTSYEQYF. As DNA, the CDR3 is TGTGCCAGCATTCCCCGGGTATATGGAACCTCCTACGAGCAGTACTTC.

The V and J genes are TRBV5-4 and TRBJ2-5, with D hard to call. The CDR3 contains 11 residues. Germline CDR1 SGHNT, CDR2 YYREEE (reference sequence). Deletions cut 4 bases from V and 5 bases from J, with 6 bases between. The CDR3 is CASSPSETQYF. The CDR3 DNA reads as TGTGCCAGCAGCCCGAGTGAGACCCAGTACTTC.

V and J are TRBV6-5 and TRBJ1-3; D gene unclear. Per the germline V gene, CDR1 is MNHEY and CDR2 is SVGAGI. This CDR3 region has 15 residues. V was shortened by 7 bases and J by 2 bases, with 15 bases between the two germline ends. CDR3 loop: CASIQSTDPGNTIYF. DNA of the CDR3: TGTGCCAGCATTCAGAGCACAGACCCTGGAAACACCATATATTTT.

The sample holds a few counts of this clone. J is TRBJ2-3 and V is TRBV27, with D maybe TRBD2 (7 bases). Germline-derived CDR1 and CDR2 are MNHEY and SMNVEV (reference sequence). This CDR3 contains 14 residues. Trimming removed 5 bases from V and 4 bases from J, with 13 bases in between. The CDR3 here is CASSRGARADTQYF. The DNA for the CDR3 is TGTGCCAGCAGTCGGGGGGCGAGGGCAGATACGCAGTATTTT.

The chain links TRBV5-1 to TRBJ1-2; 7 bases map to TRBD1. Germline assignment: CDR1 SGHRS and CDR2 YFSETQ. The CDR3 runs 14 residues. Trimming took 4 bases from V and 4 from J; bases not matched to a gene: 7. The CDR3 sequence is CASSDRVEAYGYTF. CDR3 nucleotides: TGCGCCAGCAGCGACAGGGTCGAAGCCTATGGCTACACCTTC.

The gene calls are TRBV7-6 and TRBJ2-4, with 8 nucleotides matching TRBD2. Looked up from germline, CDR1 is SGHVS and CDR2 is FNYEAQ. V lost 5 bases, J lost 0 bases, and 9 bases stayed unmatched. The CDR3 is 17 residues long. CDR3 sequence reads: CASSPTSGTLAKNIQYF. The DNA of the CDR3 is TGTGCCAGCAGCCCCACTAGCGGTACCCTAGCCAAAAACATTCAGTACTTC.

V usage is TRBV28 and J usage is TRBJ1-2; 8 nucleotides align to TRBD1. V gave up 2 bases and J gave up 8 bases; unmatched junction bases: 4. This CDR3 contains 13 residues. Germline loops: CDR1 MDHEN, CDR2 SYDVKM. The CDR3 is CASSLQGARGYTF. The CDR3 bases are TGTGCCAGCAGTTTACAGGGGGCGCGGGGCTACACCTTC.

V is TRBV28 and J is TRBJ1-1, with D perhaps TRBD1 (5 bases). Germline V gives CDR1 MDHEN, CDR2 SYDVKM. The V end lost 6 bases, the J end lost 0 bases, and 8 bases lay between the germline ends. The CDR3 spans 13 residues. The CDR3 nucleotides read TGTGCCAGCAGGGGGCCCGTGAACACTGAAGCTTTCTTT. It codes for CASRGPVNTEAFF.

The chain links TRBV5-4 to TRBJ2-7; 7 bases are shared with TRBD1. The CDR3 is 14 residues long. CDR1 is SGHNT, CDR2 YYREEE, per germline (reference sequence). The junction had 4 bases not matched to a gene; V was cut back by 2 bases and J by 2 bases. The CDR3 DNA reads TGTGCCAGCAGCTTCGAGAGGGGGCCCTACGAGCAGTACTTC. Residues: CASSFERGPYEQYF.

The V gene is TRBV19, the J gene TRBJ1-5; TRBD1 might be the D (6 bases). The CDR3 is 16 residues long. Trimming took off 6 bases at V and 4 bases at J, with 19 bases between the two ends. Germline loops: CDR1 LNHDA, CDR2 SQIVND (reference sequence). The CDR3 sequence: CASSPRVAGANQPQHF. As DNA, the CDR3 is TGTGCCAGTAGCCCCCGGGTGGCAGGGGCAAATCAGCCCCAGCATTTT.

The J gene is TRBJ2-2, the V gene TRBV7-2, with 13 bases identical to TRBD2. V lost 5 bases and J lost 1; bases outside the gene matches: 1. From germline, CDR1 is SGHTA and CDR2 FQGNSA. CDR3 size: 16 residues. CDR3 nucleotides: TGTGCCAGCAGCCGACTAGCGGGAGGGAACACCGGGGAGCTGTTTTTT. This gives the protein CASSRLAGGNTGELFF. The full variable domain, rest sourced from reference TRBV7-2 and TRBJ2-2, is GAGVSQSPSNKVTEKGKDVELRCDPISGHTALYWYRQSLGQGLEFLIYFQGNSAPDKSGLPSDRFSAERTGGSVSTLTIQRTQQEDSAVYLCASSRLAGGNTGELFFGEGSRLTVL.

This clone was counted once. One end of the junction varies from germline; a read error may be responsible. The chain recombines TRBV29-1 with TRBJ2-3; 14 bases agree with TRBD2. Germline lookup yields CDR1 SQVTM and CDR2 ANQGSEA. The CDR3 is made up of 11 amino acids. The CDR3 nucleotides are TGCAGCGTGGGGGGACTAGCGGGAGTCAATTTT. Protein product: CSVGGLAGVNF.

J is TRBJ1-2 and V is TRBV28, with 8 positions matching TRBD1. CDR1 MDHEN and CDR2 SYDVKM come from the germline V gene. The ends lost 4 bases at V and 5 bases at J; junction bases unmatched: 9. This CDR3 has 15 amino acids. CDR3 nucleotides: TGTGCCAGCAGTTATGGACAGGGAAGAGGTTATGGCTACACCTTC. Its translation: CASSYGQGRGYGYTF.